This T cell receptor beta chain was recovered during a study of blood T cell repertoires in COVID-19. The sample holds one count of this clone. From germline, CDR1 is LGHDT and CDR2 YNNKEL (reference sequence). The CDR3 runs 14 residues. The V and J ends lost 4 bases and 5 bases respectively, with 14 bases between them. In the source study's methods: The authors estimated nucleated cell counts from reference gene primer amplification. Repertoires were generated with immunoSEQ multiplex PCR, while TCRdb's copy carries only in-frame clones and drops some. That table supplies the V and J calls and clone size; D and trimming were determined from the DNA. There are 150,000 or so clones in the sample; around 87% occur only once, and about 4% lies in the top ten.

Sequencing was carried out using PBMCs or T cells enriched from blood (not recorded which). The sequence derives from a middle-aged woman who had been exposed to COVID-19. V and J are TRBV3-1 (or the pseudogene TRBV3-2) and TRBJ1-2; D not resolved. The CDR3 coding sequence is TGTGCCAGCAGCCGGAGTGGTCCATCTTATGGCTACACCTTC. Protein sequence: CASSRSGPSYGYTF.